The present T cell receptor (beta chain) was sequenced within a study of a mutant IDH1 vaccine in newly diagnosed glioma. About the study: Vaccine administration was initiated 4-6 weeks following radiotherapy alone, or with temozolomide cycles.

In germline, CDR1 is SGHRS, CDR2 YFSETQ. With 4 bases removed from V and 0 bases from J, the gap between germline ends came to 13 bases. The CDR3 is made up of 15 amino acids. Measured with immunoSEQ multiplex PCR; TCRdb has only the in-frame clones, and not every one. The sample records 30,000 to 40,000 clones, roughly 54% being singletons. As for time point: week 5, during vaccination. In the vaccine, a single dose held 300 ug of the mutant IDH1 20-mer peptide, along with topical imiquimod. As concerns this clone: Its antigen remains unidentified.

The chain combines TRBV5-1 with TRBJ1-2; D call uncertain. The receptor was derived from a woman younger than 30 with glioma. The sample was PBMCs, taken from a glioma patient whose treatment included an IDH1 peptide vaccine. In DNA form, the CDR3 reads TGCGCCAGCAGCCCGACCAGCAGTTCTAACTATGGCTACACCTTC. Translating gives CASSPTSSSNYGYTF.